This T cell receptor (beta chain) was observed in a study of sequential checkpoint blockade in melanoma. TCRdb's copy holds only in-frame clones and misses some; the assay was immunoSEQ multiplex PCR. This table has 2,500 to 3,500 clones, more than 20% appearing once. Treatment: randomized to nivolumab then ipilimumab (arm A) or the reverse (arm B). The CDR3 has 14 residues. Looked up from germline, CDR1 is SGHNT and CDR2 is YENEEA. Trimming stripped 1 base from V and 6 bases from J, with 12 bases between. This clonotype was obtained from a human donor with melanoma. Sample: tumor tissue (inferred from file names), taken from a patient given nivolumab and ipilimumab in sequence. The rearrangement joins TRBV11-3 to TRBJ1-1; no firm D call. The CDR3 is CASSLGHPGSEAFF. The CDR3 DNA follows: TGTGCCAGCAGCTTAGGTCATCCAGGCTCTGAAGCTTTCTTT.